This T cell receptor (beta chain) was sequenced for a study of T cells in Graves' hyperthyroidism and ophthalmopathy. Amplification of TCR beta CDR3 regions was performed using RNA transcripts as template. During a first-round RT-PCR of the TCR CDR3, the HTBI primer set was used. TCRdb re-derived calls from the multiplex PCR reads in MiXCR, one entry per CDR3 protein. The data show 500,000 to 750,000 distinct CDR3 sequences, 12% to 15% seen once. V was pared by 3 bases and J by 4 bases, with 16 bases of the junction left unmatched. This CDR3 is 18 amino acids long. Germline V lookup: CDR1 GTSNPN, CDR2 SVGIG (reference sequence). This clonotype has a handful of counts.

The sample taken for sequencing was blood. V usage is TRBV30 and J usage is TRBJ2-3; TRBD2 matches 10 bases. This TCR came from a woman in her late teens or twenties with Graves' ophthalmopathy. The chain's CDR3 is CAWRPSRTSGLWADTQYF. The CDR3 nucleotides read TGTGCCTGGAGACCCTCTCGGACTAGCGGCCTTTGGGCAGATACGCAGTATTTT.